This T cell receptor (beta chain) comes out of a study of blood T cell repertoires in COVID-19. This clone has a handful of counts. Produced via immunoSEQ multiplex PCR; TCRdb's table is partial and in-frame only. This table has 200,000 or so clones, 84% appearing once. The CDR3 spans 15 residues. CDR1 and CDR2 (germline): SGHRS, YFSETQ. Deletions cut 4 bases from V and 7 bases from J, with 17 bases between. This receptor was identified in a woman in her sixties with acute or convalescent COVID-19. The J gene is TRBJ1-4, the V gene TRBV5-1, with D maybe TRBD1 (6 bases). The source material was peripheral blood. CDR3 in DNA: TGCGCCAGCAGCCAAACGGACAGTCCTGGTGAAAAACTGTTTTTT. Its translation is CASSQTDSPGEKLFF.